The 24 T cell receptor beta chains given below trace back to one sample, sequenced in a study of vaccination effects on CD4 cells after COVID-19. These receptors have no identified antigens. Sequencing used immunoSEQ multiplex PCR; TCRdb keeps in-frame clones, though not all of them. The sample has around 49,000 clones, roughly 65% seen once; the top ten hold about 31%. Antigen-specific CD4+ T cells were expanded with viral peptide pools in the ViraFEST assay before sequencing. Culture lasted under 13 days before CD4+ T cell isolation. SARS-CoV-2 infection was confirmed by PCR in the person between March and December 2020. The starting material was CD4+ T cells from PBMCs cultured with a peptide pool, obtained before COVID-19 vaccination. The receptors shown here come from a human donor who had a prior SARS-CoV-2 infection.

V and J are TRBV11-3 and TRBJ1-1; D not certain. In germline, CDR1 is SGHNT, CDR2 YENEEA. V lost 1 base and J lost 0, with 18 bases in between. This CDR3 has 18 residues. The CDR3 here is CASSLAANRGWVNTEAFF. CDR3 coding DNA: TGTGCCAGCAGCTTAGCCGCCAACCGGGGTTGGGTGAACACTGAAGCTTTCTTT.

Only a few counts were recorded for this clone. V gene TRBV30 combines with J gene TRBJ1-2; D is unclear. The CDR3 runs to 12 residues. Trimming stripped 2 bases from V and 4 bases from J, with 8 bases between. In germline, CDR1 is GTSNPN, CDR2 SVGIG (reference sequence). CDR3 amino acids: CAWSRQVYGYTF. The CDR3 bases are TGTGCCTGGAGTCGTCAGGTCTATGGCTACACCTTC.

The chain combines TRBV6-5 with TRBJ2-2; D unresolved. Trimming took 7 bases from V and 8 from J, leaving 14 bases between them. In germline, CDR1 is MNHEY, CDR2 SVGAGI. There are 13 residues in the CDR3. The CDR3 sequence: CASTIRLLGELFF. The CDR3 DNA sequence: TGTGCCAGCACCATCAGGCTTCTTGGGGAGCTGTTTTTT.

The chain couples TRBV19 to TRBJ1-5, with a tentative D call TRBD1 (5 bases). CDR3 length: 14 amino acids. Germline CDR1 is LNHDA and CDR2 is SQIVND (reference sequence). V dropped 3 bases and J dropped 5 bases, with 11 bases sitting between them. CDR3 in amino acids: CASSIPAGHQPQHF. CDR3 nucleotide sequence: TGTGCCAGTAGTATCCCGGCAGGGCATCAGCCCCAGCATTTT. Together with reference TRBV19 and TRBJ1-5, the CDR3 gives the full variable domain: DGGITQSPKYLFRKEGQNVTLSCEQNLNHDAMYWYRQDPGQGLRLIYYSQIVNDFQKGDIAEGYSVSREKKESFPLTVTSAQKNPTAFYLCASSIPAGHQPQHFGDGTRLSIL.

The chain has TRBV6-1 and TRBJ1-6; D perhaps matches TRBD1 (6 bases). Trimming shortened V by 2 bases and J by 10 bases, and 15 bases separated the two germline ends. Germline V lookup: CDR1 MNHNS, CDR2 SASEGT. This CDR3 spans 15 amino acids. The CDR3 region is CASSEHKGGVSPLHF. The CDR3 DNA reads TGTGCCAGCAGTGAACACAAAGGGGGGGTCTCACCCCTCCACTTT.

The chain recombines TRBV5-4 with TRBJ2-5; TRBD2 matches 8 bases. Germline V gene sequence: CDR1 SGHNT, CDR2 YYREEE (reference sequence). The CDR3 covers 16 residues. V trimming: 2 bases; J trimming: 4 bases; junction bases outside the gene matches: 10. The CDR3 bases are TGTGCCAGCAGCTTAACTAGCGGAGGGCGGGGAGAGACCCAGTACTTC. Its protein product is CASSLTSGGRGETQYF.

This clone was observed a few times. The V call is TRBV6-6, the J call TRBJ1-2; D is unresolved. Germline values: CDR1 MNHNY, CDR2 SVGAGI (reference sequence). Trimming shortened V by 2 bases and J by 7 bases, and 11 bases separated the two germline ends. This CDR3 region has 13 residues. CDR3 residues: CASSYAGSSGYTF. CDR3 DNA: TGTGCCAGCAGTTACGCGGGCAGCTCTGGCTACACCTTC.

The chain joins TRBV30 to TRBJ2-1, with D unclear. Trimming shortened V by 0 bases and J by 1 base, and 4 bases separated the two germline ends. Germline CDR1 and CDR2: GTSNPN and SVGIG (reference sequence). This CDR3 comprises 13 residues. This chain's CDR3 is CAWSVTSYNEQFF. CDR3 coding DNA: TGTGCCTGGAGTGTGACATCCTACAATGAGCAGTTCTTC.

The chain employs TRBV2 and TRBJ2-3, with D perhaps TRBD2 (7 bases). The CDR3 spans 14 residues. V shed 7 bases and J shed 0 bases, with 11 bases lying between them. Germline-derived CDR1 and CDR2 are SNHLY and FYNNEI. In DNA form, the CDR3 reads TGTGCCAGCAAGGGGGGGAGGAGCACAGATACGCAGTATTTT. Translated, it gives CASKGGRSTDTQYF.

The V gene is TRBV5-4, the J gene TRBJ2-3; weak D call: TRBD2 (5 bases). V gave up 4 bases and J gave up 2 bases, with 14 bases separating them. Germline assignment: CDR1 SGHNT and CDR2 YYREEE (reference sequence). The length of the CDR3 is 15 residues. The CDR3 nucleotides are TGTGCCAGCAGCCTTGCGCCTAGCTCCACAGATACGCAGTATTTT. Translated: CASSLAPSSTDTQYF.

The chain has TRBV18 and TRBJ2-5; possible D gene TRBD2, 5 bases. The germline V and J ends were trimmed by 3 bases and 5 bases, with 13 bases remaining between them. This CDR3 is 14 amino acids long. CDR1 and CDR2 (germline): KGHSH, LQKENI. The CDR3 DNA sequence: TGTGCCAGCTCACCCGAAAGTAGGAGGGAGACCCAGTACTTC. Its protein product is CASSPESRRETQYF. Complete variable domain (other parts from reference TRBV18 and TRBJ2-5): NAGVMQNPRHLVRRRGQEARLRCSPMKGHSHVYWYRQLPEEGLKFMVYLQKENIIDESGMPKERFSAEFPKEGPSILRIQQVVRGDSAAYFCASSPESRRETQYFGPGTRLLVL.

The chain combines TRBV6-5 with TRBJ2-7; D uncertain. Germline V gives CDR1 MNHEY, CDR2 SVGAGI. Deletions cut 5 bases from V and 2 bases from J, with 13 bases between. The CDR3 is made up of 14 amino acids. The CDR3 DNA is TGTGCCAGCAGTCCACGACACGGAACCTACGAGCAGTACTTC. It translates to CASSPRHGTYEQYF.

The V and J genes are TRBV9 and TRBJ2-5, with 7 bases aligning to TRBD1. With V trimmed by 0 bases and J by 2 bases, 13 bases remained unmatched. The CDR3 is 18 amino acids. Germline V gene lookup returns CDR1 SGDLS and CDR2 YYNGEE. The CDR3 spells CASSVATGRGSSQETQYF. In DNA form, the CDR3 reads TGTGCCAGCAGCGTAGCTACGGGCAGGGGGTCTTCACAAGAGACCCAGTACTTC.

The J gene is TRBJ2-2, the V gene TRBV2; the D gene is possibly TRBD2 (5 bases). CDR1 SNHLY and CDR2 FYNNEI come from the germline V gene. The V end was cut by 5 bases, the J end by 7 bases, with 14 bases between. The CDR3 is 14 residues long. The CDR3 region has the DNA TGTGCCAGCAGTACGTGGGGTGGACTCGGGGAGCTGTTTTTT. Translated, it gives CASSTWGGLGELFF. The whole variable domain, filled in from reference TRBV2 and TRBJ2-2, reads EPEVTQTPSHQVTQMGQEVILRCVPISNHLYFYWYRQILGQKVEFLVSFYNNEISEKSEIFDDQFSVERPDGSNFTLKIRSTKLEDSAMYFCASSTWGGLGELFFGEGSRLTVL.

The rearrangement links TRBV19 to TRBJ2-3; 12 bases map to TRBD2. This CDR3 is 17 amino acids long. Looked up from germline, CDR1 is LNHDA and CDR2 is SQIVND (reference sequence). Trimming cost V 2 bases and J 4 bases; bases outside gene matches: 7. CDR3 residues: CASSITGLAGGADTQYF. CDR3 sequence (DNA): TGTGCCAGTAGTATAACCGGGCTAGCGGGGGGGGCAGATACGCAGTATTTT.

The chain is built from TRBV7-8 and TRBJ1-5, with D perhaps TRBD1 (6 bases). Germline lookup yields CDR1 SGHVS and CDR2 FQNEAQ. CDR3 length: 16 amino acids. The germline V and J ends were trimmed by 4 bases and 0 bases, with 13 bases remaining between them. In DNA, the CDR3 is TGTGCCAGCAGCTCCGGACAGTTTAATAGCAATCAGCCCCAGCATTTT. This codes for CASSSGQFNSNQPQHF.

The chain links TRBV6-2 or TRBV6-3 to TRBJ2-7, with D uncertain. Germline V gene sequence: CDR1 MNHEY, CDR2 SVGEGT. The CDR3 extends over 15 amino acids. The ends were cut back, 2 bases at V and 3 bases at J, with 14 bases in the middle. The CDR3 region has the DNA TGTGCCAGCAGTTACACCGGCGTCTATCGCTACGAGCAGTACTTC. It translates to CASSYTGVYRYEQYF.

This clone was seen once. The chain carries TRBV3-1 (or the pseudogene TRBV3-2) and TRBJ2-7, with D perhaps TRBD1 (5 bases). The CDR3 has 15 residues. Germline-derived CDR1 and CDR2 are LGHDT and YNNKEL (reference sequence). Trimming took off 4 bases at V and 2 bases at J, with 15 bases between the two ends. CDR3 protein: CASSLTVGFAYEQYF. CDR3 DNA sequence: TGTGCCAGCAGCCTGACAGTAGGTTTTGCCTACGAGCAGTACTTC.

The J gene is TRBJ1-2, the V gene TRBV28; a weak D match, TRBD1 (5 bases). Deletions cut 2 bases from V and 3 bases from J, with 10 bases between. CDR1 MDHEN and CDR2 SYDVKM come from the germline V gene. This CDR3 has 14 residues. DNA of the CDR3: TGTGCCAGCAGTTTAACGGGACGGCACTATGGCTACACCTTC. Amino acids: CASSLTGRHYGYTF.

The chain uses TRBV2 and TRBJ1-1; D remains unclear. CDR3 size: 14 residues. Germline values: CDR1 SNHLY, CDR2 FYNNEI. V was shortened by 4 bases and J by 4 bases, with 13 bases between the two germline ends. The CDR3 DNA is TGTGCCAGCAGTGTTGGTCCACTTGGCACTGAAGCTTTCTTT. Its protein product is CASSVGPLGTEAFF. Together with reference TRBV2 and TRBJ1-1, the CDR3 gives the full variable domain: EPEVTQTPSHQVTQMGQEVILRCVPISNHLYFYWYRQILGQKVEFLVSFYNNEISEKSEIFDDQFSVERPDGSNFTLKIRSTKLEDSAMYFCASSVGPLGTEAFFGQGTRLTVV.

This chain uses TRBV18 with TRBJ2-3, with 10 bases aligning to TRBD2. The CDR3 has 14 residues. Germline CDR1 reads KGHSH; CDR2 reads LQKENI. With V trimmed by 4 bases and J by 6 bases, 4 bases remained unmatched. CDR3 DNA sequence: TGTGCCAGCTCACAGGGACTAGCGTGGGATACGCAGTATTTT. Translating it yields CASSQGLAWDTQYF.

The chain's CDR3 is CASSPNSGRGSYRFF. The CDR3 DNA reads TGTGCCAGCAGCCCTAATAGCGGGAGGGGGTCGTATCGGTTCTTC. This sequence joins TRBV7-3 and TRBJ2-1, with 11 bases fitting TRBD2. The CDR3 has 15 residues. CDR1 is SGHTA and CDR2 is FQGTGA in the germline V gene. V lost 5 bases, J lost 15 bases, and 15 bases stayed unmatched.

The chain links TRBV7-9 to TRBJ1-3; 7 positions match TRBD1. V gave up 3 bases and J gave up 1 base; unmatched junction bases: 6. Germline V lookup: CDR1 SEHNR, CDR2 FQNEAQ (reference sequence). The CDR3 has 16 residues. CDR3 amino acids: CASSFGGTVSGNTIYF. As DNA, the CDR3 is TGTGCCAGCAGCTTTGGCGGGACAGTATCTGGAAACACCATATATTTT.

The CDR3 nucleotides read TGTGCCAGCAGTGGAGGGGGGACAGGGGATCTTCAGCCCCAGCATTTT. This gives the protein CASSGGGTGDLQPQHF. This chain uses TRBV2 with TRBJ1-5; 10 bases map to TRBD1. The V and J ends lost 4 bases and 6 bases, in that order; junction bases with no gene match: 9. The CDR3 spans 16 residues. Germline CDR1 is SNHLY and CDR2 is FYNNEI.